The entry below describes one TCR beta chain. The antigen remains undetermined. This sample is drawn from a study of T cell responses to AZD1222 COVID-19 vaccine. Data came from immunoSEQ multiplex PCR; TCRdb stores just in-frame clones and leaves some out. The repertoire holds some 120,000 clones, with about 91% as singletons. Study observations and caveats: Unmutated variant regions are reportedly targeted by nearly half of spike-specific TCRs. Dominant at 160-218 and 743-854, vaccine-associated CD4 TCRs also spanned spike. White British donors predominated, females outnumbered males, and clonal diversity was possibly underestimated. Repertoire sampling was restricted to post-peak T cell response timepoints.

Germline V gene lookup returns CDR1 ENHRY and CDR2 SYGVKD. This CDR3 contains 14 residues. Trimming left V 0 bases short and J 4 bases short, with 8 bases between. The V and J genes are TRBV10-3 and TRBJ2-3; no firm D call. This clonotype originated in an adult in good health. The material sequenced was peripheral blood, taken on day 0 of AZD1222 vaccination. CDR3 loop: CAISESLVSDTQYF. The CDR3 DNA is TGTGCCATCAGTGAGTCCCTAGTTTCAGATACGCAGTATTTT.